The rows below give T cell receptor beta chains drawn from one sample of a study of vaccination effects on CD4 cells after COVID-19. The data were produced by immunoSEQ multiplex PCR, yet TCRdb's version contains in-frame clones alone and is incomplete. In the table there are approximately 87,000 clones, roughly 80% of which are singletons. Their recognized antigens are unknown. Sequenced material: CD4+ T cells from PBMCs cultured with HCoV-229E spike peptides, taken before COVID-19 vaccination. The receptor set was obtained from a human donor who received a COVID-19 vaccine. CDR3s include the opening cysteine and the closing phenylalanine or tryptophan. D genes are given only for firm matches. A clone size is listed for some rows: how often the clone was seen (once, few, many), or a class if it is expanded.

D gene,V gene,clone size,J gene,CDR3 length,CDR3 DNA,CDR3 protein
-,TRBV7-9,-,TRBJ1-6,13,TGTGCCAGCAGCTTTGTCCTTGATTCACCCCTCCACTTT,CASSFVLDSPLHF
TRBD1,TRBV2,-,TRBJ1-1,13,TGTGCCAGCAGTGCAACAGGGGGCACTGAAGCTTTCTTT,CASSATGGTEAFF
-,TRBV10-2,-,TRBJ1-6,13,TGCGCCAGCAGTGTAGAGGGGGGTTCACCCCTCCACTTT,CASSVEGGSPLHF
-,TRBV29-1,-,TRBJ1-1,13,TGCAGCGTTCTTAGGGGTGTGAACACTGAAGCTTTCTTT,CSVLRGVNTEAFF
-,TRBV5-1,-,TRBJ2-1,12,TGCGCCAGCAGCTTTAGTCACAATGAGCAGTTCTTC,CASSFSHNEQFF
TRBD1,TRBV24-1,once,TRBJ1-1,14,TGTGCCACATCTGGGACAGGGGGATCGGGTGAAGCTTTCTTT,CATSGTGGSGEAFF
-,TRBV19,-,TRBJ1-5,13,TGTGCCAGCAGACAGGTTCTCAATCAGCCCCAGCATTTT,CASRQVLNQPQHF
TRBD1,TRBV6-5,-,TRBJ1-1,13,TGTGCCAGCAGCCAACCAGGGGGTACTGAAGCTTTCTTT,CASSQPGGTEAFF
-,TRBV15,-,TRBJ1-1,15,TGTGCCACCAGCAGAGATTTAGCAGAGAACACTGAAGCTTTCTTT,CATSRDLAENTEAFF
-,TRBV28,-,TRBJ2-3,15,TGTGCCGGAGCAACCTTAGAGACTAGCACAGATACGCAGTATTTT,CAGATLETSTDTQYF
TRBD1,TRBV7-3,-,TRBJ2-2,15,TGTGCCAGCAGTTCCGGGACAGGGGGCGCCGGGGAGCTGTTTTTT,CASSSGTGGAGELFF
-,TRBV5-1,-,TRBJ2-4,15,TGCGCCAGCAGCTTGAGGGGGGAGGGTAGTAACATTCAGTACTTC,CASSLRGEGSNIQYF
-,TRBV7-2,once,TRBJ1-2,14,TGTGCCAGCAGCTTAATAAGCATTTCCTATGGCTACACCTTC,CASSLISISYGYTF
TRBD1,TRBV5-1,-,TRBJ1-4,16,TGCGCCAGCAGCCTGGCCCTGGGACAGGGTTACGAAAAACTGTTTTTT,CASSLALGQGYEKLFF
TRBD1,TRBV5-1,-,TRBJ1-2,16,TGCGCCAGCAGTCCAAGGACAGGGGGCGCCCCTGGTGGCTACACCTTC,CASSPRTGGAPGGYTF
-,TRBV19,few,TRBJ1-3,14,TGTGCCAGTAGTTCAGGGAGCTCTGGAAACACCATATATTTT,CASSSGSSGNTIYF
TRBD1,TRBV2,-,TRBJ2-2,13,TGTGCCAGCAGGGACAGGGGGCCCGGGGAGCTGTTTTTT,CASRDRGPGELFF
TRBD2,TRBV28,-,TRBJ2-3,16,TGTGCCAGCAGTCATCGGATAGCGGGGGACACAGATACGCAGTATTTT,CASSHRIAGDTDTQYF
-,TRBV5-1,-,TRBJ2-3,13,TGCGCCAGCAGCTTAACTCACACAGATACGCAGTATTTT,CASSLTHTDTQYF
-,TRBV20-1,-,TRBJ1-5,13,TGCAGTGCTAGTAGCATGGCGGAGCAGCCCCAGCATTTT,CSASSMAEQPQHF
-,TRBV19,-,TRBJ1-4,16,TGTGCCAGTAGTATAGCAGACAGTGCAACTAATGAAAAACTGTTTTTT,CASSIADSATNEKLFF
TRBD1,TRBV5-1,-,TRBJ2-2,16,TGCGCCAGCAGCCCACGGACAGGAGGCACCACCGGGGAGCTGTTTTTT,CASSPRTGGTTGELFF
-,TRBV19,few,TRBJ1-2,11,TGTGCCAGTTCCTACGGGTATGGCTACACCTTC,CASSYGYGYTF
TRBD2,TRBV6-5,-,TRBJ2-5,13,TGTGCCAGCAGTCGGGGGGGGCAGAAGACCCAGTACTTC,CASSRGGQKTQYF
-,TRBV5-1,-,TRBJ2-4,14,TGCGCCAGCAGCTTGGTCACGGGTACCGACATTCAGTACTTC,CASSLVTGTDIQYF
TRBD1,TRBV19,-,TRBJ1-1,15,TGTGCCAGTAGTGGGAGGGGGCGTACGAACACTGAAGCTTTCTTT,CASSGRGRTNTEAFF
TRBD1,TRBV30,-,TRBJ1-4,16,TGTGCCTGGAGTGTAATAAGGACAGGGTTTTACGAAAAACTGTTTTTT,CAWSVIRTGFYEKLFF
-,TRBV18,-,TRBJ2-3,16,TGTGCCAGCTCACCATCCCGAACCGTAAGGACAGATACGCAGTATTTT,CASSPSRTVRTDTQYF
-,TRBV3-1/TRBV3-2,-,TRBJ2-1,12,TGTGCCAGCAGCCAAGATTGGGCAGAGCAGTTCTTC,CASSQDWAEQFF
TRBD2,TRBV5-4,-,TRBJ2-5,14,TGTGCCAGCAGCTCAACGGGGGGGCAAGAGACCCAGTACTTC,CASSSTGGQETQYF
-,TRBV7-9,-,TRBJ2-1,14,TGTGCCAGCAGCCGTACGACTAGTGGGAATGAGCAGTTCTTC,CASSRTTSGNEQFF
TRBD1,TRBV19,-,TRBJ1-5,16,TGTGCCAGTAACAATGCGCTGGGACAGGGGACTCAGCCCCAGCATTTT,CASNNALGQGTQPQHF
-,TRBV15,once,TRBJ2-2,16,TGTGCCACCAGCAGAGGGGACGGCTCGAACACCGGGGAGCTGTTTTTT,CATSRGDGSNTGELFF
TRBD1,TRBV7-3,-,TRBJ1-1,16,TGTGCCAGCAGCTTAACGCCCCCGGGACAGGGGGCGACGGCTTTCTTT,CASSLTPPGQGATAFF
-,TRBV30,-,TRBJ1-2,14,TGTGCCTGGAGTGTAAGTGGGGGCCTCTATGGCTACACCTTC,CAWSVSGGLYGYTF
TRBD1,TRBV3-1/TRBV3-2,once,TRBJ1-2,16,TGTGCCAGCAGCCCGGGACAGACCCGGACTAACTATGGCTACACCTTC,CASSPGQTRTNYGYTF
TRBD2,TRBV28,-,TRBJ2-3,15,TGTGCCAGCAGTTTGGCGGGGGGGCCCTCTGATACGCAGTATTTT,CASSLAGGPSDTQYF
TRBD2,TRBV7-2,-,TRBJ2-3,15,TGTGCCAGCAGCTTTTCGGGGGGAATATCGGATACGCAGTATTTT,CASSFSGGISDTQYF
TRBD1,TRBV7-2,-,TRBJ1-6,15,TGTGCCAGCAGCTTAGGACAGGGTTTTAATTCACCCCTCCACTTT,CASSLGQGFNSPLHF
-,TRBV7-2,few,TRBJ1-3,15,TGTGCCAGCGTCCTTTTCGGGGGGTCCGGAGACACCATATATTTT,CASVLFGGSGDTIYF
-,TRBV7-7,-,TRBJ1-3,19,TGTGCCAGCAGCCATAGTCCGGGGGGCGAGGATTCTGGAGGAAACACCATATATTTT,CASSHSPGGEDSGGNTIYF
TRBD1,TRBV9,-,TRBJ2-2,16,TGTGCCAGCAGCACGACAGGGGGCGCGTACACCGGGGAGCTGTTTTTT,CASSTTGGAYTGELFF
TRBD1,TRBV7-2,once,TRBJ1-5,15,TGTGCCAGCAGCGTGACAGGGCCGGGTAATCAGCCCCAGCATTTT,CASSVTGPGNQPQHF
TRBD2,TRBV19,-,TRBJ2-1,16,TGTGCCAGTAGCGATCCAGGACTAGCGGGGGACAATGAGCAGTTCTTC,CASSDPGLAGDNEQFF
TRBD1,TRBV27,-,TRBJ1-1,16,TGTGCCAGCTTTATAAGATTCGGACAGGGGGTGTCTGAAGCTTTCTTT,CASFIRFGQGVSEAFF
-,TRBV4-1,-,TRBJ1-4,15,TGCGCCAGCAGCCGAACAGGTGCAACTAATGAAAAACTGTTTTTT,CASSRTGATNEKLFF
TRBD2,TRBV5-1,-,TRBJ2-5,15,TGCGCCAGCGGGCCCGGAGCGGGGGCCGCAGAGACCCAGTACTTC,CASGPGAGAAETQYF
-,TRBV3-1/TRBV3-2,-,TRBJ2-4,17,TGTGCCAGCAGCCAAGTGGCAGATTTTTCAGCCAAAAACATTCAGTACTTC,CASSQVADFSAKNIQYF
TRBD1,TRBV5-1,-,TRBJ2-2,14,TGCGCCAGCAGCTTCGGACAGGGGTCCGGGGAGCTGTTTTTT,CASSFGQGSGELFF
-,TRBV6-5,-,TRBJ1-6,14,TGTGCCAGCAGTAGATACGGGGTTGAATCACCCCTCCACTTT,CASSRYGVESPLHF
-,TRBV30,-,TRBJ1-6,13,TGTGCCTGGAGTGTATTCGAAATTTCACCCCTCCACTTT,CAWSVFEISPLHF
TRBD2,TRBV7-8,few,TRBJ2-3,16,TGTGCCAGCAGCTTCGGTAGGGGACTAGCAGGAGATACGCAGTATTTT,CASSFGRGLAGDTQYF
-,TRBV27,-,TRBJ1-2,13,TGTGCCAGCAGTTCAAAAGGGACTCATGGCTACACCTTC,CASSSKGTHGYTF
-,TRBV3-1/TRBV3-2,-,TRBJ2-5,16,TGTGCCAGCAGCCAAGTAAATATCGGGAGCAAAGAGACCCAGTACTTC,CASSQVNIGSKETQYF
-,TRBV6-4,-,TRBJ2-1,15,TGTGCCAGCAGTGAACTCAACGGCCCCTACAATGAGCAGTTCTTC,CASSELNGPYNEQFF
-,TRBV7-2,-,TRBJ1-3,12,TGTGCCAGCAGCTTAAGGGGAAACACCATATATTTT,CASSLRGNTIYF
TRBD1,TRBV7-9,-,TRBJ1-2,13,TGTGCCACAATCCTGACAGGGCACTATGGCTACACCTTC,CATILTGHYGYTF
TRBD1,TRBV6-2/TRBV6-3,-,TRBJ1-1,13,TGTGCCAGCAGCCGACAGGGGTACACTGAAGCTTTCTTT,CASSRQGYTEAFF